The TCR beta chain under discussion was sequenced for a study of OX40 agonist ivuxolimab in advanced cancers. For the study at large: Participants could have had prior anti-PD-1, anti-PD-L1 or anti-CTLA-4 therapy, and around 43% had some.

Comment on this clone: Its antigen is unidentified.

The CDR3 length is 17 residues. Germline V gene data show CDR1 as MGHRA and CDR2 as YSYEKL. With 0 bases removed from V and 0 bases from J, the gap between germline ends came to 12 bases. Here immunoSEQ multiplex PCR was the method, and the copy in TCRdb shows in-frame clones only, minus some. The sample lists tens of thousands of clones, roughly four fifths occurring once. The study's findings and limits: Normalized T-cell clonal expansion was also low in some nonresponders.

Sequenced here: CD4+ or CD8+ T cells sorted from blood, sampled in a trial of the OX40 agonist ivuxolimab. This sequence was found in an adult with an advanced solid tumor such as melanoma, head and neck, liver or kidney cancer. This rearrangement joins TRBV4-1 to TRBJ2-4; D is ambiguous. CDR3 residues: CASSQEVRDLAKNIQYF. In nucleotides, the CDR3 is TGCGCCAGCAGCCAAGAAGTGAGAGACCTAGCCAAAAACATTCAGTACTTC.